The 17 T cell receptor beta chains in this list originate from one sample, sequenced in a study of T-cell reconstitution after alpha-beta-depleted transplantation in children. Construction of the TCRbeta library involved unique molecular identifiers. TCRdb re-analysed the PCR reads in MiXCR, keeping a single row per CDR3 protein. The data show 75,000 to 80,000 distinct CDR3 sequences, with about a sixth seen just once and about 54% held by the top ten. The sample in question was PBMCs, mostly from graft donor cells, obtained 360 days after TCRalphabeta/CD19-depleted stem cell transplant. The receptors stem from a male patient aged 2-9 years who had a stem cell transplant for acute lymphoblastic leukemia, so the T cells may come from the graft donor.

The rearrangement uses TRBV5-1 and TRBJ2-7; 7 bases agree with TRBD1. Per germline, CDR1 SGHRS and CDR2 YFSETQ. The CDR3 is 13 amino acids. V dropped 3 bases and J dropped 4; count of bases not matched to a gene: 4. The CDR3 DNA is TGCGCCAGCAGCTGGGGGACAGAGTACGAGCAGTACTTC. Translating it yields CASSWGTEYEQYF.

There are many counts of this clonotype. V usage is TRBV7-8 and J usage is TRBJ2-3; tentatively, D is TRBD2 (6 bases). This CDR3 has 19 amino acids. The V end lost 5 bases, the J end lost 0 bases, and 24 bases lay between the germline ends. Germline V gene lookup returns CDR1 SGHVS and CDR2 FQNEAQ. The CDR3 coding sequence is TGTGCCAGCAGCCCCCAACCCAGACTAGTCGGTCTTAGCACAGATACGCAGTATTTT. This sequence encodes CASSPQPRLVGLSTDTQYF.

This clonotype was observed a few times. CDR3 bases: TGCGCCAGCAGCCAAGATGCGGGAGCGGGAGGCCGGGAGACCCAGTACTTC. This translates into CASSQDAGAGGRETQYF. This chain links TRBV4-1 with TRBJ2-5; 9 nucleotides agree with TRBD2. The CDR3 extends over 17 amino acids. Per germline, CDR1 MGHRA and CDR2 YSYEKL. V dropped 0 bases and J dropped 5; count of bases not matched to a gene: 10.

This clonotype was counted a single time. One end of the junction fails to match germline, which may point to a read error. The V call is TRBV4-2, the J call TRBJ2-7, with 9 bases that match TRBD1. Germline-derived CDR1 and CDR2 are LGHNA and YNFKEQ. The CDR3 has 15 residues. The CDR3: CASSQERDRAYGQYF. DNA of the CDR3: TGTGCCAGCAGCCAAGAAAGGGACAGGGCCTACGGGCAGTACTTC.

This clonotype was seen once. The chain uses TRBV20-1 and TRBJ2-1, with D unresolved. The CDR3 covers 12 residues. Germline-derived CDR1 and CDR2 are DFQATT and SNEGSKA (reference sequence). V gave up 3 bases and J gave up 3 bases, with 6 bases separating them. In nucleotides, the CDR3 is TGCAGTGCTAGCTCGGGCTACAATGAGCAGTTCTTC. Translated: CSASSGYNEQFF.

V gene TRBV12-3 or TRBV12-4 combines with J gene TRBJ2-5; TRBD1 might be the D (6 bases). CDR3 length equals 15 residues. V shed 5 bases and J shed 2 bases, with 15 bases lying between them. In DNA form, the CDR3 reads TGTGCCAGCAGTCCCTACCCCGACAGGCAAGAGACCCAGTACTTC. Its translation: CASSPYPDRQETQYF.

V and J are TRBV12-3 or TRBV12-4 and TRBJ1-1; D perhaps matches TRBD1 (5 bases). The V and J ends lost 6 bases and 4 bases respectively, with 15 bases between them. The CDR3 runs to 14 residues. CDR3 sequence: CASSRGLLVTEAFF. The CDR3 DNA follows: TGTGCCAGCAGCCGGGGACTGCTAGTCACTGAAGCTTTCTTT.

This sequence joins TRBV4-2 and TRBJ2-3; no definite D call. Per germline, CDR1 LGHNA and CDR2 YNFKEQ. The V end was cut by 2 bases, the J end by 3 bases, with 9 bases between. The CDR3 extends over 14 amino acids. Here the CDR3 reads CASSQKLGTDTQYF. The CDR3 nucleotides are TGTGCCAGCAGCCAAAAGCTAGGAACAGATACGCAGTATTTT.

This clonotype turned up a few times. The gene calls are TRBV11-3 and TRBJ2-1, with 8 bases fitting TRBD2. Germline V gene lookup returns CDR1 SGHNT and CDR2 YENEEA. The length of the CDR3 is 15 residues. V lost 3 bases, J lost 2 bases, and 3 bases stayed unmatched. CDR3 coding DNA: TGTGCCAGCAGCTTTAGCGGGACCCCCTACAATGAGCAGTTCTTC. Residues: CASSFSGTPYNEQFF.

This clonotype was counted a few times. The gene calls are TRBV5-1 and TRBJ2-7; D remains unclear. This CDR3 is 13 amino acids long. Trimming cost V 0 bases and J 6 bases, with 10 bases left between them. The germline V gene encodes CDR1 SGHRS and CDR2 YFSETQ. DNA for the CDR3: TGCGCCAGCAGCTTGGGGGTGATCGGCGAGCAGTACTTC. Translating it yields CASSLGVIGEQYF. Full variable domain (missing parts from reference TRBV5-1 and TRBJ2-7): KAGVTQTPRYLIKTRGQQVTLSCSPISGHRSVSWYQQTPGQGLQFLFEYFSETQRNKGNFPGRFSGRQFSNSRSEMNVSTLELGDSALYLCASSLGVIGEQYFGPGTRLTVT.

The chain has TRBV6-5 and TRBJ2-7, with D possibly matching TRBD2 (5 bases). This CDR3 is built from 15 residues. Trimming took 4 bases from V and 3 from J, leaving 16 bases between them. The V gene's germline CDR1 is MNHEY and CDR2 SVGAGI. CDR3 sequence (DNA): TGTGCCAGCAGTTTGAGATCGCGGGTAGTCTACGAGCAGTACTTC. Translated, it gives CASSLRSRVVYEQYF.

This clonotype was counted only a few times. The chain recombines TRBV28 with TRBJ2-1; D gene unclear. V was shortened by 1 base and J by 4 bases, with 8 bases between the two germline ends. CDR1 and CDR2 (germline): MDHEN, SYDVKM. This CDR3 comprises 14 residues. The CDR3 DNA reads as TGTGCCAGCAGTTTATTTGGGAAGTACAATGAGCAGTTCTTC. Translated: CASSLFGKYNEQFF.

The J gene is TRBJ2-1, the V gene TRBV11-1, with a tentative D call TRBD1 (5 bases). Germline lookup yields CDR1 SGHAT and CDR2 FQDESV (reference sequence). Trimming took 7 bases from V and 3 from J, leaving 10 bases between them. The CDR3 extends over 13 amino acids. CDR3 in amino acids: CASKGRYYNEQFF. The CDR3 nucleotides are TGTGCCAGCAAGGGGCGGTACTACAATGAGCAGTTCTTC.

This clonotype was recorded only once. The CDR3 protein is CASSQVRFGGASYNEQFF. CDR3 coding DNA: TGTGCCAGCAGCCAAGTAAGGTTTGGGGGGGCCTCCTACAATGAGCAGTTCTTC. This chain uses TRBV3-1 with TRBJ2-1; D is possibly TRBD2 (7 bases). This CDR3 has 18 amino acids. Trimming left V 1 base short and J 0 bases short, with 16 bases between. Germline CDR1 and CDR2: LGHDT and YNNKEL (reference sequence).

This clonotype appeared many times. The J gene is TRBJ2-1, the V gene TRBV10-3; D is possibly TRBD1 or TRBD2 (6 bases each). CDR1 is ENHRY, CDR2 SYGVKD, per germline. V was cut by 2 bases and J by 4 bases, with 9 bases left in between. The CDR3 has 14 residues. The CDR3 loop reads CAISERGPYNEQFF. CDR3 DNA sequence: TGTGCCATCAGTGAGCGGGGGCCTTACAATGAGCAGTTCTTC.

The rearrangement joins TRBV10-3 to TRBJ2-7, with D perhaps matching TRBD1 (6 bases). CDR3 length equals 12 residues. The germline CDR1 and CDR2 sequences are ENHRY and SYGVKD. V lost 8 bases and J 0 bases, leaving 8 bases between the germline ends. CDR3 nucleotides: TGTGCCATCCGGGACACCTCCTACGAGCAGTACTTC. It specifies CAIRDTSYEQYF.

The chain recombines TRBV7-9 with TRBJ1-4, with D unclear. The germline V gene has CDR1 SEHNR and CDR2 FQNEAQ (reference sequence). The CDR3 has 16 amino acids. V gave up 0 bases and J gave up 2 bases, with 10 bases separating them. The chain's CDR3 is CASSLAPRPTNEKLFF. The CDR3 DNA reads TGTGCCAGCAGCTTAGCGCCGAGGCCCACTAATGAAAAACTGTTTTTT.